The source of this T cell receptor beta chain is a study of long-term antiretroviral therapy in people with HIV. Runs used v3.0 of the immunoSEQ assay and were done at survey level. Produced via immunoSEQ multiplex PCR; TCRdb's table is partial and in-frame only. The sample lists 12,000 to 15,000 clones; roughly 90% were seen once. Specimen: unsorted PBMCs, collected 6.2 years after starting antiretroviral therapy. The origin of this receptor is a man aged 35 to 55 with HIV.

In nucleotides, the CDR3 is TGTGCAAGTCGCTTCGACAGGGACGAGCAGTACTTC. Translation: CASRFDRDEQYF. The chain has TRBV12-2 and TRBJ2-7; the table's D call of TRBD1 was not tested on the DNA. TRBV12-2 is tagged as a pseudogene. The CDR3 is 12 residues long.